This passage covers 27 T cell receptor beta chains from one sample sequenced in a study of cytomegalovirus exposure and HLA in healthy donors. Vbeta (60) and Jbeta (13) primers were used in the PCR. Some clones are missing from TCRdb's copy, which holds only in-frame ones; the method was immunoSEQ multiplex PCR. The table has under 150,000 clones, 60% to 85% seen once. The specimen sequenced was PBMCs. Source of these receptors: a woman in her 30s in good health and CMV-seropositive.

This clone has more than one count but fewer than ten. This chain links TRBV6-1 with TRBJ1-1, with D maybe TRBD1 (6 bases). From germline, CDR1 is MNHNS and CDR2 SASEGT. V gave up 5 bases and J gave up 5 bases, with 18 bases separating them. The CDR3 consists of 15 residues. CDR3 in DNA: TGTGCCAGCAGTCCCCCTGGGACATTCGATACTGAAGCTTTCTTT. Translating gives CASSPPGTFDTEAFF.

V usage is TRBV23-1 and J usage is TRBJ1-5; D remains unclear. TRBV23-1 falls under the ORF class, with uncertain function. This CDR3 is 10 amino acids long. V lost 3 bases to trimming and J lost 10 bases, with 4 bases between them. Here the CDR3 DNA reads TGCGCCAGCAGTCACCTTCCCCAGCATTTT. Translated: CASSHLPQHF.

This chain uses TRBV27 with TRBJ2-1; 7 nucleotides match TRBD2. The V gene's germline CDR1 is MNHEY and CDR2 SMNVEV (reference sequence). This CDR3 has 15 residues. After removal of 6 bases from V and 5 bases from J, the junction contained 10 bases not matched to a gene. The DNA of the CDR3 is TGTGCCAGCAGACTGAATTTTGGGGGGGACAATGAGCAGTTCTTC. Its translation is CASRLNFGGDNEQFF.

This chain links TRBV6-4 with TRBJ1-5, with 12 bases lining up with TRBD1. J gave up 0 bases and V 6 bases, and 6 bases lay outside the gene matches. The CDR3 has 17 residues. Germline loops: CDR1 MRHNA, CDR2 SNTAGT. CDR3: CASSFRDRGHSNQPQHF. In nucleotides, the CDR3 is TGTGCCAGCAGCTTCCGGGACAGGGGGCATAGCAATCAGCCCCAGCATTTT.

This clone was counted at least ten times. The genes are TRBV29-1 and TRBJ1-4; 7 bases fit TRBD1. The V gene end was trimmed by 3 bases and the J gene end by 8 bases; junction bases not matched to a gene: 9. The CDR3 runs to 14 residues. Germline V CDR1 and CDR2: SQVTM, ANQGSEA. CDR3 sequence: CSVDSSGQKEKLFF. CDR3 nucleotide sequence: TGCAGCGTTGATAGTTCGGGACAGAAAGAAAAACTGTTTTTT.

V gene TRBV9 combines with J gene TRBJ1-2, with 8 nucleotides matching TRBD1. The CDR3 runs to 16 residues. Germline V gene data show CDR1 as SGDLS and CDR2 as YYNGEE. J lost 4 bases, V lost 0 bases, and 8 bases had no gene match. The DNA of the CDR3 is TGTGCCAGCAGCGTAGGGGCAGGGGGCCGGGGCTATGGCTACACCTTC. Translating it yields CASSVGAGGRGYGYTF.

This clone was observed a few times. This chain joins TRBV30 and TRBJ2-7, with a possible D match to TRBD1 (6 bases). The CDR3 runs to 15 residues. V was trimmed by 0 bases and J by 1 base, leaving 13 bases between them. Germline V gene sequence: CDR1 GTSNPN, CDR2 SVGIG (reference sequence). The CDR3 loop reads CAWSVGAQGSYEQYF. The CDR3 DNA is TGTGCCTGGAGTGTGGGGGCCCAAGGGTCCTACGAGCAGTACTTC.

The chain has TRBV10-3 and TRBJ2-3, with D tentatively TRBD1 (5 bases). The germline V gene encodes CDR1 ENHRY and CDR2 SYGVKD. The CDR3 covers 15 residues. Trimming removed 4 bases at V and 1 base at J, with 12 bases between. In DNA, the CDR3 is TGTGCCATCAGTGCTTCTCTAGGGGGCACAGATACGCAGTATTTT. This encodes CAISASLGGTDTQYF.

This rearrangement joins TRBV6-6 to TRBJ1-6; D is perhaps TRBD1 (5 bases). Trimming shortened V by 6 bases and J by 8 bases, and 11 bases separated the two germline ends. The CDR3 covers 13 residues. Germline CDR1 MNHNY, CDR2 SVGAGI (reference sequence). The CDR3, as DNA: TGTGCCAGCAGAGCACAGGTCGATTCACCCCTCCACTTT. It codes for CASRAQVDSPLHF.

CDR3: CASSGRQGYGYTF. The CDR3 DNA follows: TGTGCCAGCAGCGGCCGACAGGGCTATGGCTACACCTTC. The chain has TRBV9 and TRBJ1-2; 7 positions agree with TRBD1. The CDR3 covers 13 residues. Trimming at V came to 3 bases and at J to 4 bases, leaving 3 bases not matched to a gene. Germline lookup yields CDR1 SGDLS and CDR2 YYNGEE.

This chain links TRBV9 with TRBJ2-2; the match to TRBD2 covers 15 bases. CDR1 is SGDLS and CDR2 is YYNGEE in the germline V gene. The CDR3 consists of 19 residues. J was trimmed by 2 bases and V by 8 bases; bases with no gene match: 13. CDR3 coding DNA: TGTGCCAGGGAAGCTACCGGGACTAGCGGGGGGTTAAACACCGGGGAGCTGTTTTTT. It specifies CAREATGTSGGLNTGELFF.

This rearrangement joins TRBV19 to TRBJ1-6; D is perhaps TRBD1 (6 bases). Trimming took off 5 bases at V and 10 bases at J, with 18 bases between the two ends. The length of the CDR3 is 15 residues. Germline CDR1 and CDR2: LNHDA and SQIVND (reference sequence). The CDR3 region is CASSAQGSGRSPLHF. In DNA form, the CDR3 reads TGTGCCAGTAGTGCACAGGGTTCCGGTCGATCACCCCTCCACTTT. The whole variable domain, remainder taken from reference TRBV19 and TRBJ1-6, is DGGITQSPKYLFRKEGQNVTLSCEQNLNHDAMYWYRQDPGQGLRLIYYSQIVNDFQKGDIAEGYSVSREKKESFPLTVTSAQKNPTAFYLCASSAQGSGRSPLHFGNGTRLTVT.

This clone was found a few times. The chain is built from TRBV11-2 and TRBJ1-2; 7 bases match TRBD1. The CDR3 consists of 15 residues. Germline CDR1 and CDR2: SGHAT and FQNNGV. The trim removed 0 bases at V and 4 bases at J, leaving 5 bases unmatched. CDR3 amino acids: CASSLETGAFYGYTF. CDR3 DNA: TGTGCCAGCAGCTTAGAAACAGGGGCCTTCTATGGCTACACCTTC.

The chain joins TRBV7-9 to TRBJ1-6; the D gene is possibly TRBD1 (6 bases). Germline V CDR1 and CDR2: SEHNR, FQNEAQ (reference sequence). Trimming took off 11 bases at V and 2 bases at J, with 10 bases between the two ends. The CDR3 contains 13 residues. The CDR3 DNA is TGTGCCGCAGGGGCGACCTATAATTCACCCCTCCACTTT. Translated, it gives CAAGATYNSPLHF. The complete variable domain, with remaining parts taken from reference TRBV7-9 and TRBJ1-6, reads DTGVSQNPRHKITKRGQNVTFRCDPISEHNRLYWYRQTLGQGPEFLTYFQNEAQLEKSRLLSDRFSAERPKGSFSTLEIQRTEQGDSAMYLCAAGATYNSPLHFGNGTRLTVT.

This clone was recorded a few times. V and J are TRBV6-1 and TRBJ2-5; TRBD2 matches at 10 bases. Germline V gene sequence: CDR1 MNHNS, CDR2 SASEGT. Trimming removed 2 bases from V and 5 bases from J; junction bases left unmatched: 5. CDR3 length: 15 amino acids. The CDR3 spells CASSERAGGPETQYF. The DNA of the CDR3 is TGTGCCAGCAGTGAACGAGCGGGGGGGCCCGAGACCCAGTACTTC.

The chain combines TRBV9 with TRBJ1-2, with TRBD1 matching 7 bases. This CDR3 has 15 residues. J gave up 1 base and V 5 bases, and 8 bases lay outside the gene matches. From germline, CDR1 is SGDLS and CDR2 YYNGEE. The CDR3: CASSATGTVNYGYTF. CDR3 DNA sequence: TGTGCCAGCAGTGCTACCGGGACAGTTAACTATGGCTACACCTTC.

The rearrangement links TRBV28 to TRBJ2-7; 12 bases are a match to TRBD2. The CDR3 is made up of 19 amino acids. V lost 3 bases to trimming and J lost 0 bases; unmatched junction nucleotides: 12. Germline CDR1 is MDHEN and CDR2 is SYDVKM. In DNA form, the CDR3 reads TGTGCCAGCAGTTTCCCCCCTAGCGGGGGGGCCCCGAGCTCCTACGAGCAGTACTTC. Its translation: CASSFPPSGGAPSSYEQYF.

V and J are TRBV13 and TRBJ1-1, with a tentative D call TRBD1 (6 bases). CDR3 length equals 13 residues. CDR1 and CDR2 from the germline V gene are PRHDT and FYEKMQ (reference sequence). V shed 6 bases and J shed 1 base, with 9 bases lying between them. CDR3 bases: TGTGCCAGCAGACTACAGGGGAACACTGAAGCTTTCTTT. As protein: CASRLQGNTEAFF.

The chain uses TRBV10-3 and TRBJ2-5; weak D call: TRBD1 (8 bases). CDR1 ENHRY and CDR2 SYGVKD come from the germline V gene. The length of the CDR3 is 16 residues. Trimming removed 6 bases at V and 5 bases at J, with 22 bases between. CDR3 bases: TGTGCCATCAGGAGGGGGGGACAGGACATTGGGGAGACCCAGTACTTC. The encoded protein is CAIRRGGQDIGETQYF.

This clone appeared a single time. A much more abundant neighbour one base away suggests this may be a read error. The chain has TRBV11-2 and TRBJ1-1; possibly TRBD1 for D (6 bases). The CDR3 has 13 amino acids. From germline, CDR1 is SGHAT and CDR2 FQNNGV. V lost 3 bases and J lost 1, with 6 bases in between. The CDR3 here is CASSLGQNTEAFF. The CDR3, as DNA: TGTGCCAGCAGCTTGGGACAGAACACTGAAGCTTTCTTT.

The chain is built from TRBV4-1 and TRBJ1-5, with TRBD1 as a possible D gene (6 bases). The CDR3 loop spans 18 amino acids. Trimming left V 3 bases short and J 3 bases short, with 21 bases between. Per the germline V gene, CDR1 is MGHRA and CDR2 is YSYEKL. CDR3 in DNA: TGCGCCAGCAGCCAGACCGCCCCTTTAGGGGGTCCCAATCAGCCCCAGCATTTT. Protein: CASSQTAPLGGPNQPQHF.

The rearrangement uses TRBV28 and TRBJ1-2; 10 positions agree with TRBD1. This CDR3 is built from 15 residues. CDR1 is MDHEN, CDR2 SYDVKM, per germline. The V segment lost 5 bases and the J segment 4 bases; nucleotides outside the gene matches: 7. The CDR3 spells CASSPGQGGAYGYTF. The CDR3 DNA is TGTGCCAGCAGTCCCGGACAGGGGGGGGCCTATGGCTACACCTTC.

This clone appeared once. The rearrangement uses TRBV6-5 and TRBJ2-7; TRBD1 aligns across 7 bases. With V trimmed by 2 bases and J by 2 bases, 9 bases remained unmatched. The CDR3 is made up of 16 amino acids. Germline-derived CDR1 and CDR2 are MNHEY and SVGAGI. CDR3 amino acids: CASSYPETGSPYEQYF. For the CDR3, the DNA is TGTGCCAGCAGTTACCCGGAGACAGGGTCGCCCTACGAGCAGTACTTC.

The CDR3: CASVALNTEAFF. As DNA, the CDR3 is TGTGCCAGCGTAGCTCTGAACACTGAAGCTTTCTTT. The chain carries TRBV19 and TRBJ1-1; no reliable D call. The CDR3 sequence is 12 residues long. With 9 bases removed from V and 0 bases from J, the gap between germline ends came to 8 bases. Germline values: CDR1 LNHDA, CDR2 SQIVND (reference sequence).

The chain combines TRBV5-6 with TRBJ1-1; 8 positions agree with TRBD1. The germline V gene has CDR1 SGHDT and CDR2 YYEEEE. Unmatched junction bases numbered 10, after V lost 4 bases and J lost 5 bases. This CDR3 has 15 amino acids. The CDR3 DNA follows: TGTGCCAGCAGCCCTTATCAGGGGGCGCGAACTGAAGCTTTCTTT. As protein: CASSPYQGARTEAFF.

This clone came up a few times. J is TRBJ1-1 and V is TRBV9; TRBD1 matches 7 bases. CDR1 SGDLS and CDR2 YYNGEE come from the germline V gene. V was clipped by 4 bases and J by 5 bases; unmatched bases: 11. The CDR3 runs to 15 residues. Here the CDR3 DNA reads TGTGCCAGCAGCTTTACACAGGGGCTTGGAACTGAAGCTTTCTTT. It translates to CASSFTQGLGTEAFF.

V usage is TRBV28 and J usage is TRBJ2-7, with D maybe TRBD1 (5 bases). Trimming pared 3 bases from V and 3 bases from J, leaving 9 bases between. The germline CDR1 and CDR2 sequences are MDHEN and SYDVKM. The CDR3 is 13 residues long. In DNA, the CDR3 is TGTGCCAGCAGTTTGGGGCCAGGCTACGAGCAGTACTTC. Amino acid sequence: CASSLGPGYEQYF.